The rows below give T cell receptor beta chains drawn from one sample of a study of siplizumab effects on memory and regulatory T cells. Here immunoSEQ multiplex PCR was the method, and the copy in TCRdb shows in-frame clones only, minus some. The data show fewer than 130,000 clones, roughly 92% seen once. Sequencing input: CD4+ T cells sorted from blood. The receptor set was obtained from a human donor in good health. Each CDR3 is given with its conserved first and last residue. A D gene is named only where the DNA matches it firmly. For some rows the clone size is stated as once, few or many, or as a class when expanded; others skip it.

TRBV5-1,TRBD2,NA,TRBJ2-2,CASSLNAGVDGELFF,TGCGCCAGCAGCTTGAACGCGGGAGTGGACGGGGAGCTGTTTTTT
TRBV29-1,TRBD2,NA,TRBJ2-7,CSPGLAGNGGGEQYF,TGCAGCCCGGGACTAGCGGGAAACGGGGGAGGCGAGCAGTACTTC
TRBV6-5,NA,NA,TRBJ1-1,CASKGGGGTEAFF,TGTGCCAGCAAAGGAGGGGGAGGCACTGAAGCTTTCTTT
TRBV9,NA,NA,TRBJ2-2,CASSVLGQVMDGELFF,TGTGCCAGCAGCGTACTAGGGCAGGTAATGGACGGGGAGCTGTTTTTT
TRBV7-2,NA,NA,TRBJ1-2,CASSLVLARGNGYTF,TGTGCCAGCAGCTTAGTTCTGGCCAGGGGTAACGGCTACACCTTC
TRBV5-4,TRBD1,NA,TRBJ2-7,CASSPGTGATFSSYEQYF,TGTGCCAGCAGCCCCGGGACAGGGGCTACATTTAGCTCCTACGAGCAGTACTTC
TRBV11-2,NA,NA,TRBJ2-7,CASSQMVGYEQYF,TGTGCCAGCAGCCAGATGGTTGGTTACGAGCAGTACTTC
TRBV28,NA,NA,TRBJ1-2,CASSFKHGYTF,TGTGCCAGCAGTTTTAAGCATGGCTACACCTTC
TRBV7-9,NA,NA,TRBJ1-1,CASSYQGNTEAFF,TGTGCCAGCAGCTACCAGGGGAACACTGAAGCTTTCTTT
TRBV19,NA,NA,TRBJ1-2,CASTRVGYRETRGYTF,TGTGCCAGTACCCGGGTAGGGTACAGGGAAACAAGAGGCTACACCTTC
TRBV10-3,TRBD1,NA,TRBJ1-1,CAISEAGTGVLSFF,TGTGCCATCAGTGAAGCCGGGACAGGGGTGTTGTCTTTCTTT
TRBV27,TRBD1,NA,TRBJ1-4,CASSLWQGGEKLFF,TGTGCCAGCAGTTTATGGCAGGGGGGGGAAAAACTGTTTTTT
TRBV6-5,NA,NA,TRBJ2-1,CASSYAGTGSYNEQFF,TGTGCCAGCAGTTACGCCGGGACTGGCTCCTACAATGAGCAGTTCTTC
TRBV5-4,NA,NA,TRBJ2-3,CASSPNDLLATDTQYF,TGTGCCAGCAGCCCAAATGACCTACTAGCTACAGATACGCAGTATTTT
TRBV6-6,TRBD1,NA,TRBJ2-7,CASSARDRGSHEQYF,TGTGCCAGCAGTGCGAGGGACAGGGGGTCCCACGAGCAGTACTTC
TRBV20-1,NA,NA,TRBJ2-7,CSVGRPTEQYF,TGCAGTGTCGGCCGACCCACCGAGCAGTACTTC
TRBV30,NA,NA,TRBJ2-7,CAWIPQGRGGLEQYF,TGTGCCTGGATCCCACAGGGGAGGGGTGGGTTGGAGCAGTACTTC
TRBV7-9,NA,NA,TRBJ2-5,CASSLTRPQGETQYF,TGTGCCAGCAGCCTAACGCGGCCCCAAGGAGAGACCCAGTACTTC
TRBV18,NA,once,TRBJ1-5,CASSPETKQPQHF,TGTGCCAGCTCACCTGAGACAAAGCAGCCCCAGCATTTT
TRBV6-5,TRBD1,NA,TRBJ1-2,CASSRGQGVYGYTF,TGTGCCAGCAGCCGTGGACAGGGGGTCTATGGCTACACCTTC
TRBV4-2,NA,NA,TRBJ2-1,CASSHTGQSSYNEQFF,TGTGCCAGCAGCCACACGGGACAAAGCTCCTACAATGAGCAGTTCTTC
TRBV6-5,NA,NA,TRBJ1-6,CASSRVGGSLAPLHF,TGTGCCAGCAGCAGGGTGGGCGGCTCCTTGGCCCCCCTCCACTTT
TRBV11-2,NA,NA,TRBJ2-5,CASSLGGGETQYF,TGTGCCAGCAGCTTAGGGGGTGGAGAGACCCAGTACTTC
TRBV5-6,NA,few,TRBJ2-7,CASSVEKYEQYF,TGTGCCAGCAGCGTAGAGAAATACGAGCAGTACTTC
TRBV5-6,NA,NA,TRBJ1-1,CASSFGWVGGAEAFF,TGTGCCAGCAGCTTCGGTTGGGTAGGAGGCGCTGAAGCTTTCTTT
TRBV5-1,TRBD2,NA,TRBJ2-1,CASSSLPGLAGAGEQFF,TGCGCCAGCAGCTCGCTTCCGGGACTAGCGGGAGCAGGTGAGCAGTTCTTC
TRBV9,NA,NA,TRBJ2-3,CASSAKVVADTQYF,TGTGCCAGCAGCGCCAAGGTCGTGGCAGATACGCAGTATTTT
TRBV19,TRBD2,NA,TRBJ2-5,CASSTSGRDQETQYF,TGTGCCAGTAGCACTAGCGGGCGAGACCAAGAGACCCAGTACTTC
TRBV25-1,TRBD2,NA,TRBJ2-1,CASTLGGTKYTEQFF,TGTGCCAGCACACTGGGGGGGACTAAGTACACAGAGCAGTTCTTC
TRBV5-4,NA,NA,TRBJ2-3,CASSLVRGITDTQYF,TGTGCCAGCAGCTTGGTCCGCGGAATCACAGATACGCAGTATTTT
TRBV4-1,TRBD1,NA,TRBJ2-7,CASSQDRGYEQYF,TGCGCCAGCAGCCAAGACAGGGGGTACGAGCAGTACTTC
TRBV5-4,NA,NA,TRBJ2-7,CASSLRPLSGWMDEQYF,TGTGCCAGCAGCCTAAGGCCCCTCAGCGGGTGGATGGACGAGCAGTACTTC
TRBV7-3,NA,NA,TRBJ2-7,CASSPEGGRYEQYF,TGTGCCAGCAGCCCCGAGGGGGGGAGATACGAGCAGTACTTC
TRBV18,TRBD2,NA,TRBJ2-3,CASSQKSKTSGGADTQYF,TGTGCCAGCTCACAAAAATCGAAGACTAGCGGGGGTGCGGATACGCAGTATTTT
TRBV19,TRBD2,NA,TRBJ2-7,CASNQGAGADYEQYF,TGTGCCTCTAATCAGGGAGCGGGGGCAGACTACGAGCAGTACTTC
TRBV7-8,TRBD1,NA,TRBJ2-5,CASSIGTGHGETQYF,TGTGCCAGCAGCATAGGGACAGGGCATGGGGAGACCCAGTACTTC
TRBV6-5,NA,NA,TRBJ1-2,CASSMIIQGYYGYTF,TGTGCCAGCAGTATGATTATACAGGGATACTATGGCTACACCTTC
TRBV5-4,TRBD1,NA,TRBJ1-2,CASSLGQGSYGYTF,TGTGCCAGCAGCCTCGGACAGGGTAGCTATGGCTACACCTTC
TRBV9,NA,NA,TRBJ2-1,CASSPLYNEQFF,TGTGCCAGCAGCCCCCTTTACAATGAGCAGTTCTTC
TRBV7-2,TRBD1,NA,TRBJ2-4,CASRNRQGPIQYF,TGTGCCAGCAGAAATAGACAGGGGCCCATTCAGTACTTC
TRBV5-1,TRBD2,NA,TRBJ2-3,CASSLRLAPADTQYF,TGCGCCAGCAGCTTGAGACTAGCGCCCGCAGATACGCAGTATTTT
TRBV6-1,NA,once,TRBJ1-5,CASSSHRVEQPQHF,TGTGCCAGCAGTAGCCACAGGGTAGAACAGCCCCAGCATTTT
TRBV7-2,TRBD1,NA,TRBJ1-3,CASSSYRQGDTIYF,TGTGCCAGCAGCTCTTACCGACAGGGGGACACCATATATTTT
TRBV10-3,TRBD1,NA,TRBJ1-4,CAIRPTGGVNEKLFF,TGTGCCATCAGACCTACAGGGGGGGTTAATGAAAAACTGTTTTTT
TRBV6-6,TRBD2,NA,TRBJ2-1,CASSNSGRGNNEQFF,TGTGCCAGCAGTAATAGCGGGAGGGGGAACAATGAGCAGTTCTTC